Each of the 22 T cell receptor beta chains below was sequenced from the same sample in a study of beta chain features in type 1 diabetes. Expressed TCRB transcripts got sequenced, as all isolated RNA was reverse transcribed. Some clones are missing from TCRdb's copy, which holds only in-frame ones; the method was immunoSEQ multiplex PCR. The sample shows more than 250,000 clones, about a fifth of them seen only once. These receptors have no identified antigens. The study's findings and limits: Moderate yet significant TCRB CDR3 shortening was seen in Type 1 diabetes patients in all four CD4+ subsets.

The sequenced material came from naive CD4+ T cells from blood. The origin of the receptors is a woman aged 40 to 50 with type 1 diabetes.

The chain combines TRBV19 with TRBJ1-5; no reliable D call. Germline CDR1 LNHDA, CDR2 SQIVND (reference sequence). This CDR3 is built from 13 residues. V lost 3 bases, J lost 5 bases, and 8 bases lay in between. Here the CDR3 reads CASSIQVHQPQHF. As DNA, the CDR3 is TGTGCCAGTAGTATTCAGGTCCATCAGCCCCAGCATTTT.

This clone showed up just a few times. This chain links TRBV6-6 with TRBJ2-5; TRBD1 agrees at 7 bases. CDR1 is MNHNY and CDR2 is SVGAGI in the germline V gene (reference sequence). The CDR3 loop spans 13 amino acids. Trimming at V came to 6 bases and at J to 5 bases, leaving 6 bases not matched to a gene. CDR3 bases: TGTGCCAGCAGACAGGGGCTCTTGGAGACCCAGTACTTC. It yields the protein CASRQGLLETQYF.

V gene TRBV5-1 combines with J gene TRBJ2-7, with D perhaps matching TRBD1 (6 bases). Trimming cost V 1 base and J 4 bases, with 12 bases left between them. From germline, CDR1 is SGHRS and CDR2 YFSETQ. The CDR3 contains 14 residues. CDR3: CASSLSGESYEQYF. As DNA, the CDR3 is TGCGCCAGCAGCTTGTCAGGGGAATCGTACGAGCAGTACTTC.

This clone was detected only a few times. The gene calls are TRBV13 and TRBJ2-1; TRBD1 agrees at 8 bases. From germline, CDR1 is PRHDT and CDR2 FYEKMQ (reference sequence). Trimming removed 3 bases from V and 1 base from J; junction bases left unmatched: 5. The CDR3 length is 16 residues. The CDR3: CASSFGQGVSYNEQFF. CDR3 in DNA: TGTGCCAGCAGCTTTGGACAGGGAGTTTCCTACAATGAGCAGTTCTTC.

The V and J genes are TRBV5-8 and TRBJ1-6; TRBD1 matches at 7 bases. V was pared by 0 bases and J by 10 bases, with 10 bases of the junction left unmatched. The CDR3 has 16 amino acids. CDR1 and CDR2 from the germline V gene are SGHTS and YDEGEE. The chain's CDR3 is CASSLALDREISPLHF. In DNA form, the CDR3 reads TGTGCCAGCAGCTTGGCGCTAGACAGGGAAATATCACCCCTCCACTTT.

This rearrangement joins TRBV4-2 to TRBJ1-1, with D unclear. There are 15 residues in the CDR3. CDR1 and CDR2 (germline): LGHNA, YNFKEQ. V lost 0 bases and J lost 1, with 9 bases in between. CDR3 amino acids: CASSQEGLENTEAFF. The CDR3 bases are TGTGCCAGCAGCCAAGAAGGACTGGAGAACACTGAAGCTTTCTTT.

V usage is TRBV28 and J usage is TRBJ2-6; tentative D call: TRBD1 (6 bases). V was pared by 8 bases and J by 0 bases, with 17 bases between. Germline V gives CDR1 MDHEN, CDR2 SYDVKM. CDR3 length equals 17 residues. This chain's CDR3 is CASRRTASFSGANVLTF. The CDR3 nucleotides are TGTGCCAGCCGGCGGACAGCTTCCTTCTCTGGGGCCAACGTCCTGACTTTC.

The chain joins TRBV4-1 to TRBJ2-3; 8 positions agree with TRBD1. Trimming removed 0 bases from V and 1 base from J; junction bases left unmatched: 9. The CDR3 is 18 amino acids. Germline CDR1 reads MGHRA; CDR2 reads YSYEKL. The CDR3 loop reads CASSQDRYRGQGTDTQYF. Written as DNA, the CDR3 is TGCGCCAGCAGCCAAGATCGATATAGGGGACAGGGCACAGATACGCAGTATTTT.

V usage is TRBV2 and J usage is TRBJ2-3; D is possibly TRBD2 (6 bases). CDR1 is SNHLY, CDR2 FYNNEI, per germline. The CDR3 extends over 14 amino acids. The V end lost 3 bases, the J end lost 2 bases, and 9 bases lay between the germline ends. CDR3 sequence reads: CASSEGLNTDTQYF. The DNA for the CDR3 is TGTGCCAGCAGTGAGGGACTTAACACAGATACGCAGTATTTT.

The V call is TRBV18, the J call TRBJ1-2; 7 bases line up with TRBD1. The V and J ends lost 3 bases and 4 bases, in that order; junction bases with no gene match: 5. Germline values: CDR1 KGHSH, CDR2 LQKENI. This CDR3 region has 14 residues. The CDR3: CASSPAGTVYGYTF. The CDR3 DNA reads TGTGCCAGCTCACCCGCCGGGACAGTCTATGGCTACACCTTC.

The chain has TRBV7-9 and TRBJ2-7; D uncertain. Germline V gene lookup returns CDR1 SEHNR and CDR2 FQNEAQ (reference sequence). V lost 6 bases and J lost 2, with 14 bases in between. The CDR3 contains 14 residues. The CDR3 DNA is TGTGCCAGCAGTCCCGCTGGAACAGCCTACGAGCAGTACTTC. Protein product: CASSPAGTAYEQYF.

The rearrangement joins TRBV7-2 to TRBJ1-2, with D tentatively TRBD1 (5 bases). Trimming removed 5 bases from V and 7 bases from J, with 17 bases in between. This CDR3 spans 14 amino acids. Germline CDR1 is SGHTA and CDR2 is FQGNSA. Here the CDR3 reads CASSPQGIGRGYTF. DNA of the CDR3: TGTGCCAGCAGCCCCCAGGGAATCGGTCGTGGCTACACCTTC.

This clone was picked up a small number of times. The chain joins TRBV7-2 to TRBJ2-1, with 7 bases fitting TRBD1. The CDR3 spans 17 residues. Germline V gives CDR1 SGHTA, CDR2 FQGNSA. Trimming at V came to 1 base and at J to 2 bases, leaving 8 bases not matched to a gene. The CDR3 nucleotides read TGTGCCAGCAGCTTAGAGGGGGCCGGGACCCCCTACAATGAGCAGTTCTTC. It yields the protein CASSLEGAGTPYNEQFF. Based on the CDR3 plus reference TRBV7-2 and TRBJ2-1, the full variable domain is GAGVSQSPSNKVTEKGKDVELRCDPISGHTALYWYRQSLGQGLEFLIYFQGNSAPDKSGLPSDRFSAERTGGSVSTLTIQRTQQEDSAVYLCASSLEGAGTPYNEQFFGPGTRLTVL.

The V call is TRBV18, the J call TRBJ2-7; 7 bases agree with TRBD1. The germline V gene encodes CDR1 KGHSH and CDR2 LQKENI. CDR3 length: 14 amino acids. After removal of 3 bases from V and 3 bases from J, the junction contained 5 bases not matched to a gene. The DNA for the CDR3 is TGTGCCAGCTCACCCGAGACAGGGTACTACGAGCAGTACTTC. Translating it yields CASSPETGYYEQYF.

This chain connects TRBV25-1 to TRBJ1-2; D not resolved. There are 13 residues in the CDR3. CDR1 MGHDK and CDR2 SYGVNS come from the germline V gene. Deletions cut 8 bases from V and 0 bases from J, with 10 bases between. DNA for the CDR3: TGTGCCAGCTCACGGGATCCTAACTATGGCTACACCTTC. This translates into CASSRDPNYGYTF.

This clone has a handful of counts. J is TRBJ2-3 and V is TRBV9; D unresolved. CDR3 length: 13 residues. Germline CDR1 reads SGDLS; CDR2 reads YYNGEE. Trimming removed 3 bases from V and 4 bases from J, with 9 bases in between. CDR3 amino acids: CASSGGVPDTQYF. Here the CDR3 DNA reads TGTGCCAGCAGCGGAGGAGTACCAGATACGCAGTATTTT.

J is TRBJ1-3 and V is TRBV2; D unresolved. Germline CDR1 SNHLY, CDR2 FYNNEI. V lost 2 bases to trimming and J lost 4 bases, with 6 bases between them. This CDR3 contains 13 residues. The CDR3 protein is CASSERRGNTIYF. CDR3 bases: TGTGCCAGCAGTGAAAGGCGGGGAAACACCATATATTTT.

The rearrangement uses TRBV7-9 and TRBJ2-1; 7 nucleotides agree with TRBD2. Losses at the gene ends were 5 bases for V and 10 bases for J; bases not matched to a gene: 5. Germline loops: CDR1 SEHNR, CDR2 FQNEAQ (reference sequence). The CDR3 covers 12 residues. The CDR3 protein is CASSVTSPEQFF. The CDR3 DNA reads TGTGCCAGCAGCGTGACTAGCCCAGAGCAGTTCTTC.

The rearrangement links TRBV29-1 to TRBJ2-3; D is undetermined. This CDR3 has 15 amino acids. From germline, CDR1 is SQVTM and CDR2 ANQGSEA. Deletions cut 4 bases from V and 3 bases from J, with 17 bases between. CDR3 in DNA: TGCAGCGTTGGGAGAGAGACGTTTAATACAGATACGCAGTATTTT. Protein sequence: CSVGRETFNTDTQYF.

The chain joins TRBV9 to TRBJ2-1, with 8 positions matching TRBD2. Germline lookup yields CDR1 SGDLS and CDR2 YYNGEE. This CDR3 comprises 15 residues. Trimming removed 2 bases from V and 4 bases from J; junction bases left unmatched: 5. The CDR3 loop reads CASSVGTREYNEQFF. In DNA, the CDR3 is TGTGCCAGCAGCGTCGGGACTAGAGAATACAATGAGCAGTTCTTC.

With regard to this clone: Other DNA sequences from this sample encode an identical CDR3 as well. The V call is TRBV19, the J call TRBJ2-7; D uncertain. The CDR3 extends over 13 amino acids. CDR1 LNHDA and CDR2 SQIVND come from the germline V gene (reference sequence). Trimming left V 2 bases short and J 0 bases short, with 5 bases between. The CDR3 protein is CASSIQASYEQYF. CDR3 DNA sequence: TGTGCCAGTAGTATACAGGCCTCCTACGAGCAGTACTTC.

The rearrangement uses TRBV7-9 and TRBJ2-7; 8 bases are a match to TRBD1. CDR3 size: 16 residues. With 5 bases clipped from V and 2 bases from J, the junction kept 11 bases outside the gene matches. CDR1 and CDR2 from the germline V gene are SEHNR and FQNEAQ (reference sequence). CDR3: CASSRISGGSPYEQYF. CDR3 nucleotides: TGTGCCAGCAGCAGGATTTCAGGGGGCTCTCCCTACGAGCAGTACTTC.